The next 8 T cell receptor beta chains were all read from a single sample in a study of shared clonotypes between healthy human individuals. CD45RO-negative, CCR7-selected cells formed the naive CD8 fraction, which excluded terminally differentiated effector memory CD45RA+ cells. Method: immunoSEQ multiplex PCR; TCRdb's copy keeps in-frame clones and lacks some. The top ten hold around 0.11% of the sample, which has hundreds of thousands of clones, 85% to 95% seen once. Specimen: naive CD8+ T cells sorted from blood. The receptors originated from a young woman in good health.

This clone occurred once. This chain joins TRBV27 and TRBJ2-5, with 10 bases aligning to TRBD2. CDR1 is MNHEY, CDR2 SMNVEV, per germline (reference sequence). After removal of 10 bases from V and 5 bases from J, the junction contained 10 bases not matched to a gene. The CDR3 sequence is 14 residues long. The CDR3 loop reads CATKGLAGVETQYF. As DNA, the CDR3 is TGTGCCACAAAGGGGCTAGCGGGAGTTGAGACCCAGTACTTC.

The chain employs TRBV15 and TRBJ1-1; D possibly corresponds to TRBD1 (5 bases). The CDR3 has 13 residues. The V gene lost 6 bases and the J gene lost 1 base, with 9 bases spanning the gap. Per the germline V gene, CDR1 is LNHNV and CDR2 is YYDKDF (reference sequence). The CDR3 here is CATRQTANTEAFF. In DNA form, the CDR3 reads TGTGCCACCAGGCAGACAGCGAACACTGAAGCTTTCTTT.

This sequence joins TRBV28 and TRBJ2-7; 10 bases map to TRBD1. V lost 2 bases and J lost 2; bases outside the gene matches: 6. Germline V CDR1 and CDR2: MDHEN, SYDVKM. The CDR3 sequence is 16 residues long. The CDR3 loop reads CASSLLGTGDTYEQYF. CDR3 DNA: TGTGCCAGCAGTTTACTCGGGACAGGGGACACCTACGAGCAGTACTTC.

The V gene is TRBV5-1, the J gene TRBJ2-1, with 14 bases identical to TRBD2. Germline V gene sequence: CDR1 SGHRS, CDR2 YFSETQ. CDR3 length: 18 residues. J lost 6 bases, V lost 3 bases, and 11 bases had no gene match. The CDR3 sequence: CASSYQGLAGVIINEQFF. The CDR3 nucleotides read TGCGCCAGCAGCTACCAGGGACTAGCGGGAGTTATTATCAATGAGCAGTTCTTC.

The rearrangement links TRBV28 to TRBJ1-5; D unresolved. This CDR3 has 14 residues. Germline CDR1 reads MDHEN; CDR2 reads SYDVKM. Trimming took off 2 bases at V and 4 bases at J, with 9 bases between the two ends. CDR3: CASSLGAWNQPQHF. In DNA, the CDR3 is TGTGCCAGCAGTTTAGGAGCTTGGAATCAGCCCCAGCATTTT.

The chain recombines TRBV28 with TRBJ2-7; unclear D gene. There are 16 residues in the CDR3. Germline lookup yields CDR1 MDHEN and CDR2 SYDVKM. Trimming removed 7 bases at V and 2 bases at J, with 21 bases between. In nucleotides, the CDR3 is TGTGCCAGCACCTGGGGTGGTCATGACCTTACCTACGAGCAGTACTTC. It is translated as CASTWGGHDLTYEQYF.

The V gene is TRBV29-1, the J gene TRBJ2-1; D unresolved. The CDR3 contains 13 residues. Germline V gene sequence: CDR1 SQVTM, CDR2 ANQGSEA. The V end was cut by 3 bases, the J end by 0 bases, with 6 bases between. CDR3 DNA sequence: TGCAGCGTTGACCCCGACTCCTACAATGAGCAGTTCTTC. Amino acid sequence: CSVDPDSYNEQFF.

V and J are TRBV10-3 and TRBJ2-2; possibly TRBD1 for D (6 bases). The CDR3 extends over 15 amino acids. CDR1 and CDR2 (germline): ENHRY, SYGVKD. Trimming took off 2 bases at V and 2 bases at J, with 9 bases between the two ends. The chain's CDR3 is CAISERTDNTGELFF. CDR3 sequence (DNA): TGTGCCATCAGTGAGCGGACAGACAACACCGGGGAGCTGTTTTTT.